Following are 5 T cell receptor beta chains from one sample sequenced in a study of cytomegalovirus exposure and HLA in healthy donors. With 60 Vbeta and 13 Jbeta primers, the PCR was carried out. Repertoires were generated with immunoSEQ multiplex PCR, while TCRdb's copy carries only in-frame clones and drops some. The sample records around 70,000 clones, around 73% being singletons. The sequenced material came from PBMCs. Every receptor here comes from a girl aged 5 to 17 in good health and CMV-seropositive.

The chain carries TRBV7-9 and TRBJ2-1; 10 positions match TRBD1. This CDR3 region has 15 residues. Germline CDR1 SEHNR, CDR2 FQNEAQ (reference sequence). V trimming: 4 bases; J trimming: 3 bases; junction bases outside the gene matches: 3. CDR3 loop: CASSSGTGVYNEQFF. CDR3 DNA sequence: TGTGCCAGCAGCTCCGGGACAGGGGTCTACAATGAGCAGTTCTTC.

This clone occurred once. The chain is built from TRBV7-2 and TRBJ2-7; 14 bases are a match to TRBD2. CDR3 size: 16 residues. After removal of 5 bases from V and 6 bases from J, the junction contained 9 bases not matched to a gene. Germline assignment: CDR1 SGHTA and CDR2 FQGNSA. The CDR3: CASSPGLAGGRGEQYF. The CDR3 DNA reads as TGTGCCAGCAGCCCCGGACTAGCGGGGGGAAGAGGCGAGCAGTACTTC.

V is TRBV6-6 and J is TRBJ1-1; 9 bases line up with TRBD1. The germline V gene has CDR1 MNHNY and CDR2 SVGAGI (reference sequence). The CDR3 has 14 residues. Trimming took 6 bases from V and 1 from J; bases not matched to a gene: 3. In DNA form, the CDR3 reads TGTGCCAGCAGAGACAGGGGGGGGAACACTGAAGCTTTCTTT. It specifies CASRDRGGNTEAFF.

The chain joins TRBV5-1 to TRBJ1-1; maybe TRBD1 (6 bases). The V gene lost 4 bases and the J gene lost 1 base, with 17 bases spanning the gap. Germline V CDR1 and CDR2: SGHRS, YFSETQ. The CDR3 sequence is 16 residues long. The CDR3 nucleotides are TGCGCCAGCAGCCCCCAACAGGGTCCGTCGAACACTGAAGCTTTCTTT. This sequence encodes CASSPQQGPSNTEAFF.

The chain joins TRBV29-1 to TRBJ1-5, with D possibly being TRBD1 (6 bases). The germline gives CDR1 SQVTM, CDR2 ANQGSEA. The ends were cut back, 5 bases at V and 4 bases at J, with 15 bases in the middle. The CDR3 extends over 14 amino acids. CDR3 bases: TGCAGCGTTAAGACAGGCCTTGGAAATCAGCCCCAGCATTTT. Its protein product is CSVKTGLGNQPQHF.